The clone carrying this T cell receptor beta chain turned up a few times. Original processing notes: Nucleated cell counts were estimated from reference gene primer amplification. Profiled with immunoSEQ multiplex PCR; TCRdb holds only in-frame clones, not every one. V, J and clone size reflect that table, while D and trimming were determined from the DNA. The sample yields around 170,000 clones, around 74% seen once. This sample was taken from a study of blood T cell repertoires in COVID-19. Across the whole study: Acute-phase and convalescent COVID-19 samples originated in the United States, Italy and Spain. PBMCs, B-cell-depleted T cells, or T cells were the source of the cDNA or gDNA that made up the material.

Germline loops: CDR1 LNHDA, CDR2 SQIVND (reference sequence). This CDR3 is 13 amino acids long. V was pared by 4 bases and J by 0 bases, with 6 bases between. The source of this sequence is a woman of 80 years or more with acute or convalescent COVID-19. V and J are TRBV19 and TRBJ1-1; D uncertain. The source material was peripheral blood. The CDR3 DNA reads TGTGCCAGTAGTACTCAGGTGAACACTGAAGCTTTCTTT. Its protein product is CASSTQVNTEAFF. Full variable domain (outside the CDR3, taken from reference TRBV19 and TRBJ1-1): DGGITQSPKYLFRKEGQNVTLSCEQNLNHDAMYWYRQDPGQGLRLIYYSQIVNDFQKGDIAEGYSVSREKKESFPLTVTSAQKNPTAFYLCASSTQVNTEAFFGQGTRLTVV.